The 26 T cell receptor beta chains listed next were all sequenced from one sample in a study of T cell responses to AZD1222 COVID-19 vaccine. Only in-frame clones appear in the TCRdb table, and some are missing; sequencing was by immunoSEQ multiplex PCR. The data show some 150,000 clones, about 88% seen once. The specimen comprised peripheral blood, sampled 28 days after the second AZD1222 dose. These TCRs come from an adult who received the AZD1222 COVID-19 vaccine.

This chain joins TRBV18 and TRBJ1-1; D not certain. Germline values: CDR1 KGHSH, CDR2 LQKENI. Trimming cost V 0 bases and J 0 bases, with 2 bases left between them. This CDR3 spans 13 amino acids. CDR3 loop: CASSPPVNTEAFF. The CDR3 DNA is TGTGCCAGCTCACCACCGGTGAACACTGAAGCTTTCTTT.

This clone was observed a handful of times. The V and J genes are TRBV9 and TRBJ1-2; a weak D match, TRBD1 (5 bases). V was trimmed by 4 bases and J by 8 bases, leaving 15 bases between them. The CDR3 totals 13 residues. Germline CDR1 SGDLS, CDR2 YYNGEE. The CDR3: CASSLGAARGYTF. CDR3 nucleotide sequence: TGTGCCAGCAGCCTAGGGGCCGCGCGAGGCTACACCTTC.

In this sample, this clone is medium-sized. The V gene is TRBV9, the J gene TRBJ1-3; tentative D call: TRBD1 (6 bases). Germline V gene data show CDR1 as SGDLS and CDR2 as YYNGEE. The CDR3 length is 15 residues. The V end lost 3 bases, the J end lost 4 bases, and 14 bases lay between the germline ends. As DNA, the CDR3 is TGTGCCAGCAGCGGAGGGCCGGGGGCCGGAAACACCATATATTTT. Its protein is CASSGGPGAGNTIYF. The whole variable domain, filled in from reference TRBV9 and TRBJ1-3, reads DSGVTQTPKHLITATGQRVTLRCSPRSGDLSVYWYQQSLDQGLQFLIQYYNGEERAKGNILERFSAQQFPDLHSELNLSSLELGDSALYFCASSGGPGAGNTIYFGEGSWLTVV.

This chain joins TRBV12-3 or TRBV12-4 and TRBJ1-5; a weak D match, TRBD1 (5 bases). Trimming left V 6 bases short and J 5 bases short, with 11 bases between. The CDR3 has 13 residues. CDR3 coding DNA: TGTGCCAGCAGCCCAAGGGACGATCAGCCCCAGCATTTT. Residues: CASSPRDDQPQHF.

Of note for this clone: The identical CDR3 is also encoded by other nucleotide sequences in the sample. The chain carries TRBV28 and TRBJ1-2; D call uncertain. The germline V gene encodes CDR1 MDHEN and CDR2 SYDVKM. V was cut by 6 bases and J by 2 bases, with 10 bases left in between. This CDR3 contains 13 residues. The CDR3 nucleotides read TGTGCCAGCAGACCTACTGGGAACTATGGCTACACCTTC. Residues: CASRPTGNYGYTF.

CDR3 loop: CASSLTYNSPLHF. The CDR3 region has the DNA TGTGCCAGCAGTCTCACGTATAATTCACCCCTCCACTTT. V gene TRBV27 combines with J gene TRBJ1-6; D unclear. The ends were cut back, 5 bases at V and 4 bases at J, with 6 bases in the middle. The length of the CDR3 is 13 residues. Germline V lookup: CDR1 MNHEY, CDR2 SMNVEV (reference sequence).

The gene calls are TRBV7-2 and TRBJ2-1; D uncertain. Germline V gene data show CDR1 as SGHTA and CDR2 as FQGNSA. V lost 1 base and J 5 bases, leaving 9 bases between the germline ends. The CDR3 consists of 14 residues. The CDR3 spells CASSLGRLDNEQFF. The CDR3 region has the DNA TGTGCCAGCAGCTTAGGACGTCTGGACAATGAGCAGTTCTTC.

The J gene is TRBJ2-6, the V gene TRBV24-1; TRBD1 or TRBD2 may be the D gene (6 bases each). From germline, CDR1 is KGHDR and CDR2 SFDVKD. The CDR3 is 16 residues long. V lost 5 bases to trimming and J lost 0 bases, with 10 bases between them. In nucleotides, the CDR3 is TGTGCCACCAGTGTGGGGGGCCGCTCTGGGGCCAACGTCCTGACTTTC. Translation: CATSVGGRSGANVLTF.

The V and J genes are TRBV30 and TRBJ1-2; D is undetermined. The CDR3 runs 11 residues. Deletions cut 5 bases from V and 6 bases from J, with 10 bases between. Looked up from germline, CDR1 is GTSNPN and CDR2 is SVGIG (reference sequence). CDR3 DNA: TGTGCCTGGGATTTCAGCAATGGCTACACCTTC. Encoded protein: CAWDFSNGYTF.

The chain combines TRBV4-1 with TRBJ2-1; 11 bases match TRBD2. The V gene end was trimmed by 4 bases and the J gene end by 5 bases; junction bases not matched to a gene: 7. The germline gives CDR1 MGHRA, CDR2 YSYEKL. This CDR3 is 16 amino acids long. CDR3 sequence: CASSLRLAGTNNEQFF. The DNA for the CDR3 is TGCGCCAGCAGCCTCCGACTAGCGGGAACCAACAATGAGCAGTTCTTC.

The chain employs TRBV19 and TRBJ2-4; possibly TRBD2 for D (6 bases). CDR3 length: 14 residues. Per the germline V gene, CDR1 is LNHDA and CDR2 is SQIVND (reference sequence). V shed 0 bases and J shed 15 bases, with 18 bases lying between them. The CDR3 loop is CASSIDGGTTWWYF. CDR3 in DNA: TGTGCCAGTAGTATAGATGGAGGGACCACGTGGTGGTACTTC.

This rearrangement joins TRBV20-1 to TRBJ1-1, with D hard to call. V lost 1 base and J 8 bases, leaving 8 bases between the germline ends. CDR1 and CDR2 from the germline V gene are DFQATT and SNEGSKA (reference sequence). This CDR3 contains 11 residues. CDR3 region: CSARGRREAFF. CDR3 DNA: TGCAGTGCTAGAGGCCGACGGGAAGCTTTCTTT.

This clone was seen more than once but under ten times. This sequence joins TRBV7-9 and TRBJ2-1; 7 positions agree with TRBD2. In germline, CDR1 is SEHNR, CDR2 FQNEAQ (reference sequence). This CDR3 is built from 15 residues. V lost 2 bases and J lost 7; bases outside the gene matches: 8. The CDR3 sequence is CASSLSGGSLNEQFF. The DNA for the CDR3 is TGTGCCAGCAGCTTATCAGGCGGGAGTCTGAATGAGCAGTTCTTC. Full variable domain (missing parts from reference TRBV7-9 and TRBJ2-1): DTGVSQNPRHKITKRGQNVTFRCDPISEHNRLYWYRQTLGQGPEFLTYFQNEAQLEKSRLLSDRFSAERPKGSFSTLEIQRTEQGDSAMYLCASSLSGGSLNEQFFGPGTRLTVL.

This sequence joins TRBV14 and TRBJ1-3; 8 bases map to TRBD1. V gave up 5 bases and J gave up 4 bases; unmatched junction bases: 7. Looked up from germline, CDR1 is SGHDN and CDR2 is FVKESK. This CDR3 comprises 15 residues. This CDR3 is CASSIHRDRGNTIYF. As DNA, the CDR3 is TGTGCCAGCAGCATTCACCGGGACAGGGGAAACACCATATATTTT.

The genes are TRBV7-2 and TRBJ2-1; D might be TRBD2 (5 bases). The V and J ends lost 2 bases and 7 bases respectively, with 9 bases between them. Germline CDR1 is SGHTA and CDR2 is FQGNSA. This CDR3 is 13 amino acids long. The CDR3 DNA is TGTGCCAGCAGCTTACCCCAGCGGAATGAGCAGTTCTTC. It yields the protein CASSLPQRNEQFF.

The chain recombines TRBV29-1 with TRBJ2-2; D ambiguous. Trimming shortened V by 7 bases and J by 6 bases, and 12 bases separated the two germline ends. The CDR3 is 12 amino acids. Germline V gene lookup returns CDR1 SQVTM and CDR2 ANQGSEA. CDR3 region: CSALFGSGELFF. CDR3 in DNA: TGCAGCGCCCTGTTCGGGTCCGGGGAGCTGTTTTTT.

Here the CDR3 reads CASSLSGGTVGRETQYF. Written as DNA, the CDR3 is TGTGCCAGCAGCTTGTCAGGGGGGACAGTGGGGCGAGAGACCCAGTACTTC. The rearrangement joins TRBV5-4 to TRBJ2-5; TRBD1 is a possible D gene (7 bases). With 1 base removed from V and 4 bases from J, the gap between germline ends came to 20 bases. Germline loops: CDR1 SGHNT, CDR2 YYREEE (reference sequence). The CDR3 consists of 17 residues.

The J gene is TRBJ2-7, the V gene TRBV28; the match to TRBD2 covers 7 bases. This CDR3 has 14 residues. Germline CDR1 reads MDHEN; CDR2 reads SYDVKM. After removal of 7 bases from V and 2 bases from J, the junction contained 8 bases not matched to a gene. The CDR3 coding sequence is TGTGCCAGCACGAAGCCGGGGGGAACCTACGAGCAGTACTTC. It specifies CASTKPGGTYEQYF.

This clone was found once. The chain carries TRBV2 and TRBJ2-1; no firm D call. Trimming pared 2 bases from V and 10 bases from J, leaving 6 bases between. The CDR3 sequence is 11 residues long. Germline CDR1 reads SNHLY; CDR2 reads FYNNEI. CDR3 DNA: TGTGCCAGCAGTGAAAGGGTGGAGCAGTTCTTC. Translation gives CASSERVEQFF.

The rearrangement joins TRBV7-8 to TRBJ1-2; 9 bases align to TRBD1. The trim removed 0 bases at V and 8 bases at J, leaving 10 bases unmatched. CDR1 SGHVS and CDR2 FQNEAQ come from the germline V gene. CDR3 size: 16 residues. The CDR3 DNA reads TGTGCCAGCAGCTTAGCCGGGACAGGGTCTTTTCAAGGCTACACCTTC. Protein: CASSLAGTGSFQGYTF.

The rearrangement uses TRBV12-3 or TRBV12-4 and TRBJ1-1; no reliable D call. The germline V and J ends were trimmed by 2 bases and 4 bases, with 8 bases remaining between them. The CDR3 is 13 residues long. CDR3 DNA: TGTGCCAGCAGTTTATGGGGTAGCACTGAAGCTTTCTTT. The encoded protein is CASSLWGSTEAFF.

The J gene is TRBJ1-4, the V gene TRBV24-1; 7 bases fit TRBD1. The V and J ends lost 2 bases and 5 bases, in that order; junction bases with no gene match: 4. The CDR3 has 15 residues. CDR1 KGHDR and CDR2 SFDVKD come from the germline V gene. This CDR3 is CATSDSGQRNEKLFF. For the CDR3, the DNA is TGTGCCACCAGTGATTCGGGACAGAGAAATGAAAAACTGTTTTTT.

This chain links TRBV18 with TRBJ1-5, with a tentative D call TRBD1 (5 bases). From germline, CDR1 is KGHSH and CDR2 LQKENI. This CDR3 spans 18 amino acids. Trimming shortened V by 3 bases and J by 2 bases, and 20 bases separated the two germline ends. The CDR3 here is CASSPTPPGLGGNQPQHF. CDR3 coding DNA: TGTGCCAGCTCACCCACACCCCCGGGACTTGGGGGCAATCAGCCCCAGCATTTT.

This rearrangement joins TRBV7-9 to TRBJ1-5; D gene uncertain. Germline loops: CDR1 SEHNR, CDR2 FQNEAQ (reference sequence). The CDR3 covers 16 residues. Between the trimmed V and J ends, which lost 5 bases and 4 bases, there was a span of 18 bases. CDR3 in amino acids: CASSVNDLLGNQPQHF. The CDR3 DNA reads as TGTGCCAGCAGCGTCAATGATTTACTTGGGAATCAGCCCCAGCATTTT.

This clone has just one count. V and J are TRBV6-5 and TRBJ1-5, with D tentatively TRBD1 (5 bases). The V gene lost 8 bases and the J gene lost 0 bases, with 8 bases spanning the gap. Per germline, CDR1 MNHEY and CDR2 SVGAGI. The CDR3 consists of 13 residues. CDR3: CASSGTSNQPQHF. CDR3 DNA sequence: TGTGCCAGCTCCGGGACTAGCAATCAGCCCCAGCATTTT.

The chain recombines TRBV28 with TRBJ2-5, with 7 bases fitting TRBD1. Germline assignment: CDR1 MDHEN and CDR2 SYDVKM. This CDR3 region has 13 residues. V shed 6 bases, J shed 5 bases, and the junction held 6 bases outside the gene matches. The CDR3 nucleotides read TGTGCCAGCAGCGAAACAGGGGCCGAGACCCAGTACTTC. This codes for CASSETGAETQYF.